One T cell receptor beta chain is described in this entry. This sample is drawn from a study of control samples from healthy donors and cancer patients. J lost 0 bases, V lost 3 bases, and 7 bases had no gene match. The CDR3 has 15 residues. Per germline, CDR1 GTSNPN and CDR2 SVGIG (reference sequence). Profiling relied on immunoSEQ multiplex PCR, and the TCRdb table lists in-frame clones only, not all of them. This sample has tens of thousands of clones, with approximately 84% found just once. The sequence was collected from a man between 65 and 79 years old with lung cancer. The chain combines TRBV30 with TRBJ1-1; TRBD1 agrees at 7 bases. Sequenced input: PBMCs. CDR3 coding DNA: TGTGCCTGGAGGACTACAGGGGTCCTGAACACTGAAGCTTTCTTT. It codes for CAWRTTGVLNTEAFF.